Shown below are 14 T cell receptor beta chains from a single sample sequenced in a study of cytomegalovirus exposure and HLA in healthy donors. Sequencing used immunoSEQ multiplex PCR; TCRdb keeps in-frame clones, though not all of them. The repertoire holds 100,000 or so clones, with 85% as singletons. The sequencing sample was made of PBMCs. The receptors derive from a man between 18 and 29 years old in good health and CMV-seropositive.

The chain has TRBV28 and TRBJ1-5; 9 nucleotides align to TRBD1. The V and J ends lost 10 bases and 6 bases, in that order; junction bases with no gene match: 13. There are 15 residues in the CDR3. The germline CDR1 and CDR2 sequences are MDHEN and SYDVKM. CDR3 residues: CATITSGQGIQPQHF. The CDR3, as DNA: TGTGCCACCATAACCTCGGGACAGGGAATTCAGCCCCAGCATTTT.

The J gene is TRBJ2-5, the V gene TRBV5-1; D unresolved. The V end lost 4 bases, the J end lost 0 bases, and 4 bases lay between the germline ends. The CDR3 has 12 residues. The germline V gene encodes CDR1 SGHRS and CDR2 YFSETQ. This CDR3 reads CASSPHQETQYF. The CDR3 DNA is TGCGCCAGCAGCCCTCACCAAGAGACCCAGTACTTC.

The sample holds a few counts of this clone. The chain combines TRBV10-1 with TRBJ2-7, with TRBD2 identical over 11 bases. CDR1 is WNHNN, CDR2 SYGVQD, per germline (reference sequence). The CDR3 loop spans 15 amino acids. V was clipped by 7 bases and J by 5 bases; unmatched bases: 10. As DNA, the CDR3 is TGCGCCAGCATTTCGCAACTAGCGGGAGTCCACGAGCAGTACGTC. It specifies CASISQLAGVHEQYV.

This rearrangement joins TRBV19 to TRBJ1-1; 8 bases line up with TRBD1. Germline V gives CDR1 LNHDA, CDR2 SQIVND (reference sequence). The CDR3 totals 13 residues. Germline trimming cut 7 bases from V and 4 bases from J; bases unmatched to any gene: 5. CDR3 residues: CASKGTGGTEAFF. The CDR3 region has the DNA TGTGCCAGTAAGGGGACAGGTGGCACTGAAGCTTTCTTT.

This clone occurred a few times. The chain is built from TRBV5-4 and TRBJ2-5; 11 positions agree with TRBD2. This CDR3 has 17 residues. Germline trimming cut 4 bases from V and 4 bases from J; bases unmatched to any gene: 12. Per germline, CDR1 SGHNT and CDR2 YYREEE (reference sequence). The CDR3 loop is CASSQGTSGLRGETQYF. The CDR3 DNA is TGTGCCAGCAGCCAGGGGACTAGCGGATTGCGGGGAGAGACCCAGTACTTC. The variable domain in full, completed from reference TRBV5-4 and TRBJ2-5, reads ETGVTQSPTHLIKTRGQQVTLRCSSQSGHNTVSWYQQALGQGPQFIFQYYREEENGRGNFPPRFSGLQFPNYSSELNVNALELDDSALYLCASSQGTSGLRGETQYFGPGTRLLVL.

V and J are TRBV28 and TRBJ2-5; no reliable D call. Germline V lookup: CDR1 MDHEN, CDR2 SYDVKM. The CDR3 runs to 15 residues. V was trimmed by 2 bases and J by 6 bases, leaving 16 bases between them. CDR3 region: CASSLEVGSKQTQYF. The CDR3 coding sequence is TGTGCCAGCAGTTTAGAGGTTGGCAGTAAACAGACCCAGTACTTC. Supplemented by reference TRBV28 and TRBJ2-5, the full variable domain reads DVKVTQSSRYLVKRTGEKVFLECVQDMDHENMFWYRQDPGLGLRLIYFSYDVKMKEKGDIPEGYSVSREKKERFSLILESASTNQTSMYLCASSLEVGSKQTQYFGPGTRLLVL.

The J gene is TRBJ1-2, the V gene TRBV9; no clear D gene. There are 14 residues in the CDR3. CDR1 is SGDLS and CDR2 is YYNGEE in the germline V gene. V lost 0 bases to trimming and J lost 1 base, with 7 bases between them. CDR3 in DNA: TGTGCCAGCAGCGTAGCCGGGGTTAACTATGGCTACACCTTC. Translation: CASSVAGVNYGYTF.

The chain carries TRBV2 and TRBJ1-5; D not certain. This CDR3 spans 12 amino acids. The ends were cut back, 7 bases at V and 4 bases at J, with 8 bases in the middle. Looked up from germline, CDR1 is SNHLY and CDR2 is FYNNEI. Written as DNA, the CDR3 is TGTGCCAGCATGGCAGGAAATCAGCCCCAGCATTTT. Translating it yields CASMAGNQPQHF.

Written as DNA, the CDR3 is TGTGCCAGCCGTCCTAGCGGGACATACACCGGGGAGCTGTTTTTT. Its translation: CASRPSGTYTGELFF. J is TRBJ2-2 and V is TRBV19; 9 nucleotides line up with TRBD2. This CDR3 is built from 15 residues. After removal of 9 bases from V and 3 bases from J, the junction contained 8 bases not matched to a gene. Germline values: CDR1 LNHDA, CDR2 SQIVND (reference sequence).

The gene calls are TRBV27 and TRBJ2-5, with D uncertain. From germline, CDR1 is MNHEY and CDR2 SMNVEV (reference sequence). The CDR3 totals 11 residues. Trimming took 3 bases from V and 5 from J, leaving 4 bases between them. This CDR3 reads CASSFAETQYF. The CDR3 coding sequence is TGTGCCAGCAGTTTTGCGGAGACCCAGTACTTC.

V and J are TRBV14 and TRBJ2-4; unclear D gene. The CDR3 covers 14 residues. The ends were cut back, 8 bases at V and 1 base at J, with 12 bases in the middle. The germline V gene encodes CDR1 SGHDN and CDR2 FVKESK. The CDR3 region has the DNA TGTGCCAGCCTTTCCGCAGTGGCCAAAAACATTCAGTACTTC. Protein product: CASLSAVAKNIQYF.

This chain connects TRBV27 to TRBJ1-4, with a weak D call TRBD1 (5 bases). Germline-derived CDR1 and CDR2 are MNHEY and SMNVEV (reference sequence). The CDR3 length is 13 residues. Trimming took 5 bases from V and 7 from J, leaving 11 bases between them. The CDR3 nucleotides read TGTGCCAGCAGTCCGGGGGTGGTTGAAAAACTGTTTTTT. The encoded protein is CASSPGVVEKLFF.

This chain joins TRBV6-1 and TRBJ2-1; TRBD2 might be the D (6 bases). Germline V gives CDR1 MNHNS, CDR2 SASEGT. The CDR3 length is 15 residues. V was shortened by 8 bases and J by 2 bases, with 16 bases between the two germline ends. CDR3 sequence: CASGEEARTYNEQFF. The CDR3 bases are TGTGCCAGCGGGGAGGAAGCCCGAACCTACAATGAGCAGTTCTTC.

The V call is TRBV2, the J call TRBJ2-3; D not resolved. The germline V gene has CDR1 SNHLY and CDR2 FYNNEI. The CDR3 totals 11 residues. Trimming removed 7 bases from V and 2 bases from J, with 4 bases in between. The CDR3 DNA reads as TGTGCCAGCACCCTCACAGATACGCAGTATTTT. Translation: CASTLTDTQYF.